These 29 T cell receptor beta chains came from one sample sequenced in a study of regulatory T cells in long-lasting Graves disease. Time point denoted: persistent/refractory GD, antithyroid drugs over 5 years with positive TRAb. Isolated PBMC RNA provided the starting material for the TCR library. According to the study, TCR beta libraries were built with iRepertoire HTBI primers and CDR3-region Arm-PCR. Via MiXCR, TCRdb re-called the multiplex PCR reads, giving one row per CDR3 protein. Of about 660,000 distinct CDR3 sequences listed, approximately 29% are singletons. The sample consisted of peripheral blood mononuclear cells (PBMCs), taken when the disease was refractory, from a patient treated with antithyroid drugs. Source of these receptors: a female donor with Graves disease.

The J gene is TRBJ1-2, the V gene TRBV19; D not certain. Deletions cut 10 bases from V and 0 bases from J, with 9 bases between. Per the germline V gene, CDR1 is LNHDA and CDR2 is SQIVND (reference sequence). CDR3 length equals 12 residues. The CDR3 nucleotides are TGTGCCACGGGAGTTTCTAACTATGGCTACACCTTC. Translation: CATGVSNYGYTF.

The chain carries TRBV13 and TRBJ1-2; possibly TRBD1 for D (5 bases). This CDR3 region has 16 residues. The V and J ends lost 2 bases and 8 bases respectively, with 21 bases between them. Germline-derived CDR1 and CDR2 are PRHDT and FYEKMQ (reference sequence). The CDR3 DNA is TGTGCCAGCAGCTTATCGGGGCAGCCCCGAATGAGAGGCTACACCTTC. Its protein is CASSLSGQPRMRGYTF.

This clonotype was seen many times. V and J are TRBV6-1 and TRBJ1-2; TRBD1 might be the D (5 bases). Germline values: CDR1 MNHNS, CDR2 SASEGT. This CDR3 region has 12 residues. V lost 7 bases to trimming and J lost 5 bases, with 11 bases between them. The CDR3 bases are TGTGCCAGCATGGGACTCAATTATGGCTACACCTTC. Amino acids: CASMGLNYGYTF.

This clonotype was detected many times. CDR3 amino acids: CASSYKGGLANYGYTF. The CDR3 DNA is TGTGCCAGCAGTTACAAAGGGGGTCTGGCTAACTATGGCTACACCTTC. The V gene is TRBV6-5, the J gene TRBJ1-2, with TRBD1 as a possible D gene (6 bases). The CDR3 is 16 amino acids. Germline CDR1 MNHEY, CDR2 SVGAGI. V lost 2 bases to trimming and J lost 0 bases, with 13 bases between them.

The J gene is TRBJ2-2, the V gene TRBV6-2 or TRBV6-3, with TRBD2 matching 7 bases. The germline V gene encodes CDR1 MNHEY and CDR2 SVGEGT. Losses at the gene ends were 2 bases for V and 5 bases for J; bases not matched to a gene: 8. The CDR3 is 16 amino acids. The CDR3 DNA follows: TGTGCCAGCAGTTACGGGGACCCCGGGGGGACCGGGGAGCTGTTTTTT. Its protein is CASSYGDPGGTGELFF.

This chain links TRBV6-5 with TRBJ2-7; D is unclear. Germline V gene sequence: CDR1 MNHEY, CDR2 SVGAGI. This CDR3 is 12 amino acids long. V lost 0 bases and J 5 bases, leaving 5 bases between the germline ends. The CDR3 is CASSYSKDEQYF. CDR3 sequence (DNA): TGTGCCAGCAGTTACTCGAAGGACGAGCAGTACTTC.

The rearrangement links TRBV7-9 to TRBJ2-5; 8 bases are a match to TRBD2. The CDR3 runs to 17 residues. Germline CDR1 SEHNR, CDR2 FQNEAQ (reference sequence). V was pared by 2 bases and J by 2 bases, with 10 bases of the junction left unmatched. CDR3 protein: CASSLKGTGGRQETQYF. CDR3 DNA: TGTGCCAGCAGCTTAAAAGGGACGGGAGGGAGACAAGAGACCCAGTACTTC.

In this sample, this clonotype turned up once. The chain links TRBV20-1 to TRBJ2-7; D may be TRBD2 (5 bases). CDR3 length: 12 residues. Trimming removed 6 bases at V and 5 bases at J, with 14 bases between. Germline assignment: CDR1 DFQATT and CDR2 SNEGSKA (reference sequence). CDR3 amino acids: CSAQAGNHEQYF. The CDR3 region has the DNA TGCAGTGCGCAAGCCGGGAACCACGAGCAGTACTTC.

CDR3 region: CASSNLPRVILNTEAFF. In nucleotides, the CDR3 is TGTGCCAGCAGTAACCTACCGCGAGTAATTTTAAACACTGAAGCTTTCTTT. The rearrangement links TRBV6-1 to TRBJ1-1; no reliable D call. The germline V gene encodes CDR1 MNHNS and CDR2 SASEGT. Trimming shortened V by 5 bases and J by 2 bases, and 21 bases separated the two germline ends. This CDR3 has 17 amino acids.

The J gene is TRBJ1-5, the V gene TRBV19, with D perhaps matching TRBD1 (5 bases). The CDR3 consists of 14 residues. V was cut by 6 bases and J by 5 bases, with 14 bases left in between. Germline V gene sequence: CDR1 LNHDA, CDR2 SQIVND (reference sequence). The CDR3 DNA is TGTGCCAGTAGGCCGGCCAGGGCTGATCAGCCCCAGCATTTT. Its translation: CASRPARADQPQHF. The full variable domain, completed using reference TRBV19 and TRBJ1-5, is DGGITQSPKYLFRKEGQNVTLSCEQNLNHDAMYWYRQDPGQGLRLIYYSQIVNDFQKGDIAEGYSVSREKKESFPLTVTSAQKNPTAFYLCASRPARADQPQHFGDGTRLSIL.

DNA of the CDR3: TGTGCCAGCAGCTTAGGCTCTCGGGGGGCGGTAGAGACCCAGTACTTC. This encodes CASSLGSRGAVETQYF. V usage is TRBV7-2 and J usage is TRBJ2-5; the D gene is possibly TRBD2 (7 bases). The CDR3 is 16 amino acids. Germline V gives CDR1 SGHTA, CDR2 FQGNSA. The germline V and J ends were trimmed by 1 base and 4 bases, with 16 bases remaining between them.

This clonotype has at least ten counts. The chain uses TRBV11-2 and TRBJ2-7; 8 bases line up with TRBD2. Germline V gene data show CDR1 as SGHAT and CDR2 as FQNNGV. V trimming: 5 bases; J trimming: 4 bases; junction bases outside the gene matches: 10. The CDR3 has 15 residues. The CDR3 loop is CASSLWTSREYEQYF. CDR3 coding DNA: TGTGCCAGCAGCCTCTGGACTAGCAGGGAGTACGAGCAGTACTTC.

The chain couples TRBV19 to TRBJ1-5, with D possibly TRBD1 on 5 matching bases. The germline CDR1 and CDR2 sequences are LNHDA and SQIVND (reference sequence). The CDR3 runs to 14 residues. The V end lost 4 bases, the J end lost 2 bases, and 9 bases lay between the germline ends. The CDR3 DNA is TGTGCCAGTAGTAACAGGTTTGGCAATCAGCCCCAGCATTTT. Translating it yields CASSNRFGNQPQHF.

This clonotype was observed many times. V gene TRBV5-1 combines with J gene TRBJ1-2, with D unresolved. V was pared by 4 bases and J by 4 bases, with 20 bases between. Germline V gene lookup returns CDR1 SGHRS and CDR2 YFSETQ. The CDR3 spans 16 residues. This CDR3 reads CASSRAGDGRAYGYTF. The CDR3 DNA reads TGCGCCAGCAGCCGGGCGGGAGACGGACGCGCCTATGGCTACACCTTC.

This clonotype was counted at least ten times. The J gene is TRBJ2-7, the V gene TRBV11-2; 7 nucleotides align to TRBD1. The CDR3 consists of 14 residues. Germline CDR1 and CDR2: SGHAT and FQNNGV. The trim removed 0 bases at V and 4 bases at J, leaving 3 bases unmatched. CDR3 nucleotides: TGTGCCAGCAGCTTAGACGGACAGGCTTACGAGCAGTACTTC. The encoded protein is CASSLDGQAYEQYF. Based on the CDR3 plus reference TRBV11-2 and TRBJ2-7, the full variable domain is EAGVAQSPRYKIIEKRQSVAFWCNPISGHATLYWYQQILGQGPKLLIQFQNNGVVDDSQLPKDRFSAERLKGVDSTLKIQPAKLEDSAVYLCASSLDGQAYEQYFGPGTRLTVT.

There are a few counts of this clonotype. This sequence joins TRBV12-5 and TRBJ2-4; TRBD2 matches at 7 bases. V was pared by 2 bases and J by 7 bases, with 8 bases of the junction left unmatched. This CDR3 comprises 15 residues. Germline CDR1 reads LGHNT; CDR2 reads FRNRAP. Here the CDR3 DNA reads TGTGCTAGTGGTTTGAGAGGTAGGGGAGGGAACATTCAGTACTTC. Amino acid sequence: CASGLRGRGGNIQYF.

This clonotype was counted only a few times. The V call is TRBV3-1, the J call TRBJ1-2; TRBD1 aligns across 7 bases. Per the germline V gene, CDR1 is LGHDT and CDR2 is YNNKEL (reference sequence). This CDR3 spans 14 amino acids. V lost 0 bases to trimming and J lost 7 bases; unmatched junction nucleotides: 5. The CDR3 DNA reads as TGTGCCAGCAGCCAAGACGCAGGGGGTCGTGGCTACACCTTC. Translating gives CASSQDAGGRGYTF.

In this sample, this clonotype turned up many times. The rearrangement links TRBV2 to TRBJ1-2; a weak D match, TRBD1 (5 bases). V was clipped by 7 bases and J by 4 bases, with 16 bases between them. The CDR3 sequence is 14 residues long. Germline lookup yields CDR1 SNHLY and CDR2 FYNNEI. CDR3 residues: CASKVTLGTYGYTF. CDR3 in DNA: TGTGCCAGCAAGGTGACTCTTGGGACCTATGGCTACACCTTC.

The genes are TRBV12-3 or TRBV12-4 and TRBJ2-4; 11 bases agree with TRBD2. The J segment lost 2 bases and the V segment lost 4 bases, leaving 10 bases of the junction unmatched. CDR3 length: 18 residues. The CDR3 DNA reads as TGTGCCAGCAGTTGGTTAACTAGCGGGAGTGGACCCAAAAACATTCAGTACTTC. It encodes CASSWLTSGSGPKNIQYF.

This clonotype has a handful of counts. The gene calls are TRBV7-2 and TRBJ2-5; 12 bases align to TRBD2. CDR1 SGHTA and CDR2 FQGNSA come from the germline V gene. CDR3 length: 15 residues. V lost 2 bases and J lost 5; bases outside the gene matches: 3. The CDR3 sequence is CASSLWLAGGETQYF. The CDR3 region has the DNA TGTGCCAGCAGCTTATGGCTAGCGGGAGGGGAGACCCAGTACTTC.

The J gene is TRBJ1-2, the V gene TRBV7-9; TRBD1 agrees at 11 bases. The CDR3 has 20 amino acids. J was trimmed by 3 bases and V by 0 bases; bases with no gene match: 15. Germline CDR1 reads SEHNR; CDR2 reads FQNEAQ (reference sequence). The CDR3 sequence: CASSLAIIGQGASVYYGYTF. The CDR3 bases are TGTGCCAGCAGCTTAGCTATAATAGGACAGGGGGCGAGTGTATACTATGGCTACACCTTC.

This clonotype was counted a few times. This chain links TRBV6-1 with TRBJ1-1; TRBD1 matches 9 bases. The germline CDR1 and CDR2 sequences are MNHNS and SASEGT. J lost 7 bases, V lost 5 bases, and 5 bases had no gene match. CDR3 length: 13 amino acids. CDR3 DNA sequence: TGTGCCAGCAGTACAGGGGGCGTGGGTGAAGCTTTCTTT. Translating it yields CASSTGGVGEAFF.

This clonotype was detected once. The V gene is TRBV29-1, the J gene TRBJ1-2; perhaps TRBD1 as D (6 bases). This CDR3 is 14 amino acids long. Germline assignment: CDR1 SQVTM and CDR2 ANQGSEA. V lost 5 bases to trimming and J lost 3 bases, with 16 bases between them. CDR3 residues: CSVSGGGRDYGYTF. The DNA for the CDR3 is TGCAGCGTTTCAGGCGGGGGGCGCGACTATGGCTACACCTTC.

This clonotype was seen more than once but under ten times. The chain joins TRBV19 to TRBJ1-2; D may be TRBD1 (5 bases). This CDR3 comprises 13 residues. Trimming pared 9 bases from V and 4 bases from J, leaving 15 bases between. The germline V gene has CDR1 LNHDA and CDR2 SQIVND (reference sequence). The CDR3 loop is CASKGPLGYGYTF. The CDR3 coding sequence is TGTGCCAGCAAGGGACCCCTGGGCTATGGCTACACCTTC.

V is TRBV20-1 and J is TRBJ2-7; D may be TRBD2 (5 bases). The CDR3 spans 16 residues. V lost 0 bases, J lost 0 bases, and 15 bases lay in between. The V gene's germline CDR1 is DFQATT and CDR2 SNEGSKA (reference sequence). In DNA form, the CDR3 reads TGCAGTGCTAGAGATCGAGTGGGAGCCCTCTCCTACGAGCAGTACTTC. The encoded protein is CSARDRVGALSYEQYF.

CDR3 DNA sequence: TGCGCCAGCAGCTTGTTGACAGGGCGCGCCCACGAGCAGTACTTC. As protein: CASSLLTGRAHEQYF. The chain employs TRBV5-1 and TRBJ2-7, with 7 nucleotides matching TRBD1. V gave up 1 base and J gave up 5 bases; unmatched junction bases: 9. Germline CDR1 and CDR2: SGHRS and YFSETQ. CDR3 size: 15 residues.

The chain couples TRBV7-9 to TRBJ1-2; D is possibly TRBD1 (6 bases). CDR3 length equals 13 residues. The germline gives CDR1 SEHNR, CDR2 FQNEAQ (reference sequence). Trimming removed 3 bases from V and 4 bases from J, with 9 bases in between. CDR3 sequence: CASSFPGAYGYTF. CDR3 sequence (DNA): TGTGCCAGCAGCTTTCCAGGGGCCTATGGCTACACCTTC.

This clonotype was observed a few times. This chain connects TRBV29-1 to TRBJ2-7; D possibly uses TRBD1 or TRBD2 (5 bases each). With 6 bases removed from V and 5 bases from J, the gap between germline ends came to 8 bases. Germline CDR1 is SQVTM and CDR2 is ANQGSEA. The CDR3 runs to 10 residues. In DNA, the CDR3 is TGCAGCGTGGGGGAGCACGAGCAGTACTTC. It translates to CSVGEHEQYF.

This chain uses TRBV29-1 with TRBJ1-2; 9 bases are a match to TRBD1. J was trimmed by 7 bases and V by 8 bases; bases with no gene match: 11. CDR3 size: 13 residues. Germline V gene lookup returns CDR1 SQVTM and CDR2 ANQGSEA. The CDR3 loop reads CSFRDRVTGGYTF. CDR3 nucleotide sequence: TGCAGCTTCCGGGACAGGGTTACTGGTGGCTACACCTTC.